This TCR beta chain was captured in a study of cytomegalovirus exposure and HLA in healthy donors. Study-level results: Sequencing depth across donors, presence/absence analyses assumed, was roughly uniform. Within a later analysis, the majority of CMV-associated TCR beta chains appeared HLA-restricted.

PCR employed 60 Vbeta and 13 Jbeta primers. The table came from immunoSEQ multiplex PCR; TCRdb's copy has only in-frame clones and leaves some out. Its listing shows 65,000 to 95,000 clones. The ends were cut back, 0 bases at V and 0 bases at J, with 14 bases in the middle. CDR1 is SQVTM and CDR2 is ANQGSEA in the germline V gene. CDR3 length equals 16 residues. With regard to this clone: No antigen is known for it.

The receptor's source is a man in his thirties or forties in good health and CMV-seronegative. The specimen was PBMCs. The rearrangement joins TRBV29-1 to TRBJ1-2; maybe TRBD1 (6 bases). CDR3: CSVEDKKDRSNYGYTF. Written as DNA, the CDR3 is TGCAGCGTTGAAGACAAAAAGGACAGATCTAACTATGGCTACACCTTC.